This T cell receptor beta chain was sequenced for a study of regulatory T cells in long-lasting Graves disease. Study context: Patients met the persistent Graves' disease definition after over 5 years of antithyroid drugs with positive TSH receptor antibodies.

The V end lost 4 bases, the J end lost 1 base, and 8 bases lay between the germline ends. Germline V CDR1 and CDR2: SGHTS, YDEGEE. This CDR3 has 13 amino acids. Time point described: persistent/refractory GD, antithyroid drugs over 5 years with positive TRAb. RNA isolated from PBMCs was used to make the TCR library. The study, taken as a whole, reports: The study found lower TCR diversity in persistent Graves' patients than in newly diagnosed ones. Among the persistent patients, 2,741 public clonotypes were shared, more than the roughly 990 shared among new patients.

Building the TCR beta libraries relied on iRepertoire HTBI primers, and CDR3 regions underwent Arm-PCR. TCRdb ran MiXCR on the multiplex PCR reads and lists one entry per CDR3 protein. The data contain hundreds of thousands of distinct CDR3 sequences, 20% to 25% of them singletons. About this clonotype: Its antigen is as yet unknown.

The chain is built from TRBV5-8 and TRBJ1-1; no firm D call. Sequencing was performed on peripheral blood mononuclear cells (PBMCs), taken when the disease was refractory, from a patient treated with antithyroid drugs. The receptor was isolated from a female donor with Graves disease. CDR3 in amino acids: CASSNLKNTEAFF. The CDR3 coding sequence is TGTGCCAGCAGCAACCTCAAGAACACTGAAGCTTTCTTT.